Given below is one T cell receptor beta chain in context. Its antigen is still unknown. Some clones are missing from TCRdb's copy, which holds only in-frame ones; the method was immunoSEQ multiplex PCR. The sample carries about 180,000 clones, 85% to 95% recorded once. The CDR3 sequence is 16 residues long. CDR1 and CDR2 (germline): LGHNA, YNFKEQ. The germline V and J ends were trimmed by 4 bases and 4 bases, with 19 bases remaining between them. This entry comes from a study of T cell responses to AZD1222 COVID-19 vaccine. General observations from the study: The breadth and depth of Spike-specific TCRs increased once two AZD1222 doses had been given. The CD4 TCRs associated with vaccination extended across spike and predominated at 160-218 and 743-854. No repertoire was sampled before or during the peak T cell response, only after it. Mostly white British, mostly female donors; authors suggested clonal diversity may be underestimated.

The gene calls are TRBV4-2 and TRBJ2-5, with D tentatively TRBD2 (6 bases). The source was peripheral blood, collected 28 days after the second dose of the MenACWY control vaccine. The clonotype comes from an adult who received the MenACWY meningococcal vaccine as a control. The CDR3 coding sequence is TGTGCCAGCAGCCCCCGGTGGAGGGCAGATTTAGAGACCCAGTACTTC. Translating it yields CASSPRWRADLETQYF.